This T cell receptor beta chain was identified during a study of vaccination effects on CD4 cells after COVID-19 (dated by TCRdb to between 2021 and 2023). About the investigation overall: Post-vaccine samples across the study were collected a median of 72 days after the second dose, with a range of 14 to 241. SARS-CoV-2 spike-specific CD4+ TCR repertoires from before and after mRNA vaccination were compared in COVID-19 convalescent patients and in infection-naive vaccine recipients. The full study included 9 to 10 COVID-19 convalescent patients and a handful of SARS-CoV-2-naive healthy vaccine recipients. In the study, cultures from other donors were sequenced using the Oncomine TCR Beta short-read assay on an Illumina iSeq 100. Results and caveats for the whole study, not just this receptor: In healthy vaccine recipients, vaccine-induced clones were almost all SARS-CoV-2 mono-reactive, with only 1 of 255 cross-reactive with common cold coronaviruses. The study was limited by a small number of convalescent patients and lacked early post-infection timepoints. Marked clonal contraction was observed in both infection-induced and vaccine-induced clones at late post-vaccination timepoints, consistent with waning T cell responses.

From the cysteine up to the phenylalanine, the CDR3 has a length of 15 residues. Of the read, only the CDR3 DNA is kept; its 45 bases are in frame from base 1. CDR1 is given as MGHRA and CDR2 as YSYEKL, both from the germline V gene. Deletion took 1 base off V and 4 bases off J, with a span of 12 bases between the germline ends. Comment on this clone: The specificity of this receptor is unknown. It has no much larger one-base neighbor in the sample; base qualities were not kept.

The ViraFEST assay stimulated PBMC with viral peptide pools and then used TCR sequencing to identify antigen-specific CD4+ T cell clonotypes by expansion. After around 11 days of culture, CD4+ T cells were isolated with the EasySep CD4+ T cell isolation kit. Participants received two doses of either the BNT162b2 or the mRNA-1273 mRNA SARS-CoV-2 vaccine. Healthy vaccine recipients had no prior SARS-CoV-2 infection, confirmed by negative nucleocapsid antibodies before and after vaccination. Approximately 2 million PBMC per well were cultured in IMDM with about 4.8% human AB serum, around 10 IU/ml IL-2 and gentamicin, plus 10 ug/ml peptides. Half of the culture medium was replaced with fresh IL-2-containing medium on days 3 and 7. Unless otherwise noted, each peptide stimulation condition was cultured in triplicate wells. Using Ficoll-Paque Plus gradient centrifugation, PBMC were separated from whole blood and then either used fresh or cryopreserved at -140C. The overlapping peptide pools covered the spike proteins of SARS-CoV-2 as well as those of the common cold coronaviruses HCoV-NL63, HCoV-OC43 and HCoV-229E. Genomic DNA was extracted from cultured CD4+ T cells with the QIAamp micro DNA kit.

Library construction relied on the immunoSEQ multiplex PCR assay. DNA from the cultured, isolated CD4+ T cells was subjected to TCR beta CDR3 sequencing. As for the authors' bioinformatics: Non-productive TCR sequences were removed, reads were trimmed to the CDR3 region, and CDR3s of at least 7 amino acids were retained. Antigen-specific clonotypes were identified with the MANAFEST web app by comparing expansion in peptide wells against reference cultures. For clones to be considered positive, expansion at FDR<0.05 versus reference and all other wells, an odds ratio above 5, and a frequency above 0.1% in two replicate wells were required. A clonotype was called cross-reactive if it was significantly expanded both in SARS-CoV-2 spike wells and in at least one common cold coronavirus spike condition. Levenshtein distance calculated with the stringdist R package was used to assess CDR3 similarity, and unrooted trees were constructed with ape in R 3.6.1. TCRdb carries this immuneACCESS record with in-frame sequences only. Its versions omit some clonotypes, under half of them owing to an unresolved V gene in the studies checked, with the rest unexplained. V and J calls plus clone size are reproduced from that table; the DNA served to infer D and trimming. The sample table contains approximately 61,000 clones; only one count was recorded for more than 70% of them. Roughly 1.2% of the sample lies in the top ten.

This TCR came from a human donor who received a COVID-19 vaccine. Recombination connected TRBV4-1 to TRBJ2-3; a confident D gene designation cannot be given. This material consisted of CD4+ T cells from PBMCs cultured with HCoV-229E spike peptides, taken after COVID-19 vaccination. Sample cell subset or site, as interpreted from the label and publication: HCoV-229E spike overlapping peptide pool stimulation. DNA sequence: TGCGCCAGCAGCCAAGGATCTTTGAGCGCAGATACGCAGTATTTT. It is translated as CASSQGSLSADTQYF.